This T cell receptor beta chain was captured by sequencing in a study of identical twins. This clonotype was detected many times. The antigen is unknown. A universal primer site was created by template switching, with the cDNA bearing unique molecular identifiers. TCRdb fed the 5' RACE reads into MiXCR, producing one record per CDR3 protein. This sample has 650,000 to 800,000 distinct CDR3 sequences, with approximately 9% found just once. V was pared by 4 bases and J by 1 base, with 19 bases of the junction left unmatched. The germline V gene encodes CDR1 SGHDN and CDR2 FVKESK. This CDR3 has 20 amino acids. Study observations and caveats: Recombination models fit unrelated individuals' TCR alpha sharing but underestimated twins'.

These same data were also listed under a study on yellow fever vaccine responses in identical twins. That work states: On the reported evidence, twins' vaccine T cell responses seemed partly convergent and partly personalized.

The receptor was isolated from a young woman in good health. The chain recombines TRBV14 with TRBJ2-1; 7 nucleotides agree with TRBD2. The sample comprised PBMCs. CDR3 nucleotide sequence: TGTGCCAGCAGCCCCGGAATGGGTTTGCGGGAGTTTTGGTCCTACAATGAGCAGTTCTTC. Translating gives CASSPGMGLREFWSYNEQFF.